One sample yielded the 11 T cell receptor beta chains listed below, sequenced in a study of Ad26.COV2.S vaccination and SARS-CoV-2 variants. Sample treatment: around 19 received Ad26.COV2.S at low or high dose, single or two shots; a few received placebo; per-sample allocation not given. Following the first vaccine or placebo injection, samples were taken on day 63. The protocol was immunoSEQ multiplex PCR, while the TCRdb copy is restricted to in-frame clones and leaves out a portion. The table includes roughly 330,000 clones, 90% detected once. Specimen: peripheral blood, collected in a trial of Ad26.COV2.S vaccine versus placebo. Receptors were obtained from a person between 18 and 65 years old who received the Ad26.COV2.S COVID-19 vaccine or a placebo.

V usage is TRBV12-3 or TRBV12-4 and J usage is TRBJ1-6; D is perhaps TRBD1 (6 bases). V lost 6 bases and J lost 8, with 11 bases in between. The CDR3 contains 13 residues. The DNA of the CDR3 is TGTGCCAGCAGCCGGGACACCTATTCACCCCTCCACTTT. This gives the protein CASSRDTYSPLHF.

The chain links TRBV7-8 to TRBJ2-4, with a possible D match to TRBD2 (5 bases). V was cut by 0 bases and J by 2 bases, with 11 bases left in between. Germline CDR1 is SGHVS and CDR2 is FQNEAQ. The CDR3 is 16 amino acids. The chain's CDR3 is CASSLARADTKNIQYF. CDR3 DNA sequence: TGTGCCAGCAGCTTAGCGAGAGCGGATACCAAAAACATTCAGTACTTC.

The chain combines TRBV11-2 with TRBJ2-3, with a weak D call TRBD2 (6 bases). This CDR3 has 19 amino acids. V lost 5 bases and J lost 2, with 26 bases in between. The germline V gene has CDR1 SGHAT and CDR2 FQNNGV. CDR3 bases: TGTGCCAGCAGCGAACTAAGGCGTCGACCGGGGGAGCTCACAGATACGCAGTATTTT. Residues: CASSELRRRPGELTDTQYF.

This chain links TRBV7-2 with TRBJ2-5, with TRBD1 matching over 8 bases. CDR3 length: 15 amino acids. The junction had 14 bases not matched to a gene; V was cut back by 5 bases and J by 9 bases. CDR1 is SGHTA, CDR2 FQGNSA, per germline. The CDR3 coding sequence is TGTGCCAGCAGCCCACAGACAGGGGAGGCAGGTCCCCAGTACTTC. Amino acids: CASSPQTGEAGPQYF. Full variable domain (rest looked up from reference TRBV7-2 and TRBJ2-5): GAGVSQSPSNKVTEKGKDVELRCDPISGHTALYWYRQSLGQGLEFLIYFQGNSAPDKSGLPSDRFSAERTGGSVSTLTIQRTQQEDSAVYLCASSPQTGEAGPQYFGPGTRLLVL.

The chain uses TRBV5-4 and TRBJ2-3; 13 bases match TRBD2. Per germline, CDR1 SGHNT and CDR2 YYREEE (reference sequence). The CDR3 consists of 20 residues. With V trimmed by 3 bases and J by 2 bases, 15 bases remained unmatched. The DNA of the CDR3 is TGTGCCAGCAGCTACAGGATATCGGGACTAGCGGGGCCCCACACAGATACGCAGTATTTT. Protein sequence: CASSYRISGLAGPHTDTQYF.

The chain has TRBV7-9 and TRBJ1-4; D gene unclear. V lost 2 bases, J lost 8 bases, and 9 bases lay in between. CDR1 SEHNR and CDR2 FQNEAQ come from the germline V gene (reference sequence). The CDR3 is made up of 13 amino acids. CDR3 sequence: CASSLTGGEKLFF. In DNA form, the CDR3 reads TGTGCCAGCAGCTTAACCGGTGGCGAAAAACTGTTTTTT.

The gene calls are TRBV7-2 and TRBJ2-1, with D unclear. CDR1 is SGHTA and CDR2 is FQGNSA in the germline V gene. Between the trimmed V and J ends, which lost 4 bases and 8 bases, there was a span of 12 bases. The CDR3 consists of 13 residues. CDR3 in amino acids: CASSSRTSDEQFF. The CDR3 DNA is TGTGCCAGCAGCTCCCGTACGAGTGATGAGCAGTTCTTC.

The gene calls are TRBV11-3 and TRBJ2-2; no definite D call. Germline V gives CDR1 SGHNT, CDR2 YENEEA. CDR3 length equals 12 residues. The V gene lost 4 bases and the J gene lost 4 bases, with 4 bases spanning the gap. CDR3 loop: CASSYLTGELFF. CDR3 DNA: TGTGCCAGCAGCTACCTCACCGGGGAGCTGTTTTTT.

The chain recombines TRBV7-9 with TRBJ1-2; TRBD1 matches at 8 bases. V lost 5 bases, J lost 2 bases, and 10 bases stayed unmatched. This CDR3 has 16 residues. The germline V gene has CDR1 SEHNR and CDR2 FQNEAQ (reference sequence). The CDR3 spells CASSRIYRGSNYGYTF. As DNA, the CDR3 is TGTGCCAGCAGCCGAATTTACAGGGGGAGCAACTATGGCTACACCTTC.

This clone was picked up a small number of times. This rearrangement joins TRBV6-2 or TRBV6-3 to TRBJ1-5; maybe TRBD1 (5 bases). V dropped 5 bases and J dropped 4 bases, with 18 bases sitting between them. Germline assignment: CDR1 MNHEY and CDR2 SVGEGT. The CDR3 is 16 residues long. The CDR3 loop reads CASSGAYGDLNQPQHF. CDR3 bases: TGTGCCAGCAGTGGAGCGTACGGGGACCTAAATCAGCCCCAGCATTTT.

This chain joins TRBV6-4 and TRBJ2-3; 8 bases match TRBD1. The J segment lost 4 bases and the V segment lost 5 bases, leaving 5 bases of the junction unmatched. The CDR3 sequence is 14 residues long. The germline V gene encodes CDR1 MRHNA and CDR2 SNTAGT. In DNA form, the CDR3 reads TGTGCCAGCAGTTACGGACAGGGCGCAGATACGCAGTATTTT. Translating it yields CASSYGQGADTQYF.